Listed below are T cell receptor beta chains from one sample, sequenced in a study of shared clonotypes between healthy human individuals. Using immunoSEQ multiplex PCR, the repertoire was profiled, and TCRdb retains in-frame clones only, with some absent. The table shows roughly 2.5 million clones, with around nine tenths occurring only once. The sample taken for sequencing was naive CD4+ T cells sorted from blood. The receptor set was obtained from a man between 18 and 35 years old in good health. The CDR3 runs from the conserved cysteine through the conserved F or W. D genes are given only for firm matches. Clone size is stated in some rows and not others, as once, few, many or a class when expanded.

d_gene: .; abundance: .; v_gene: TRBV27; j_gene: TRBJ2-6; CDR3nt: TGTGCCAGTCGGACGTCTGGGGCCAACGTCCTGACTTTC; CDR3aa: CASRTSGANVLTF
d_gene: TRBD1; abundance: .; v_gene: TRBV4-3; j_gene: TRBJ2-7; CDR3nt: TGCGCCAGCAGCCAGGAACAGGGGTACGAGCAGTACTTC; CDR3aa: CASSQEQGYEQYF
d_gene: .; abundance: .; v_gene: TRBV9; j_gene: TRBJ2-3; CDR3nt: TGTGCCAGCAGCCGAATAGGTGGGCTTAGCACAGATACGCAGTATTTT; CDR3aa: CASSRIGGLSTDTQYF
d_gene: .; abundance: .; v_gene: TRBV21-1; j_gene: TRBJ2-2; CDR3nt: TGTGCCAGCAGCAAGATGATGGGACAGGGGGGGACCGGGGAGCTGTTTTTT; CDR3aa: CASSKMMGQGGTGELFF
d_gene: .; abundance: .; v_gene: TRBV18; j_gene: TRBJ2-2; CDR3nt: TGTGCCAGCTCACGCTACAGGGACGGGGAGCTGTTTTTT; CDR3aa: CASSRYRDGELFF
d_gene: TRBD1; abundance: .; v_gene: TRBV18; j_gene: TRBJ1-1; CDR3nt: TGTGCCAGCTCACTAGGACAGGTTAACACTGAAGCTTTCTTT; CDR3aa: CASSLGQVNTEAFF
d_gene: .; abundance: .; v_gene: TRBV4-1; j_gene: TRBJ2-2; CDR3nt: TGCGCCAGCAGCCAAGCGGTCCCAGGGACGCACGGGGAGCTGTTTTTT; CDR3aa: CASSQAVPGTHGELFF
d_gene: TRBD2; abundance: once; v_gene: TRBV9; j_gene: TRBJ2-3; CDR3nt: TGTGCCAGCAGCGTAGGGCGGGGCGGGAGCAGCTCAGATACGCAGTATTTT; CDR3aa: CASSVGRGGSSSDTQYF
d_gene: TRBD1; abundance: .; v_gene: TRBV18; j_gene: TRBJ2-7; CDR3nt: TGTGCCAGCTCAAGGGACAGGGGGAGCGAGCAGTACTTC; CDR3aa: CASSRDRGSEQYF
d_gene: TRBD2; abundance: .; v_gene: TRBV7-2; j_gene: TRBJ2-5; CDR3nt: TGTGCCAGCAGCTCAGCCGGGACTAGCGGACGAGAGACCCAGTACTTC; CDR3aa: CASSSAGTSGRETQYF
d_gene: .; abundance: .; v_gene: TRBV7-9; j_gene: TRBJ1-3; CDR3nt: TGTGCCAGCAGCCTGGGGCAGCTATCTGGAAACACCATATATTTT; CDR3aa: CASSLGQLSGNTIYF
d_gene: TRBD2; abundance: .; v_gene: TRBV5-1; j_gene: TRBJ2-1; CDR3nt: TGCGCCAGCAGCACCCCGACTAGCGGGGGGGCGAATGAGCAGTTCTTC; CDR3aa: CASSTPTSGGANEQFF
d_gene: .; abundance: .; v_gene: TRBV2; j_gene: TRBJ2-1; CDR3nt: TGTGCCAGCAGTGAAGCATCTGAGCAGTTCTTC; CDR3aa: CASSEASEQFF
d_gene: .; abundance: .; v_gene: TRBV6-6; j_gene: TRBJ1-2; CDR3nt: TGTGCCAGCAGTAGTGGTGGGGGGTATGGCTACACCTTC; CDR3aa: CASSSGGGYGYTF
d_gene: .; abundance: .; v_gene: TRBV10-3; j_gene: TRBJ1-6; CDR3nt: TGTGCCATACGACAGATTGGTTCACCCCTCCACTTT; CDR3aa: CAIRQIGSPLHF
d_gene: TRBD1; abundance: .; v_gene: TRBV14; j_gene: TRBJ2-7; CDR3nt: TGTGCCAGCAGCCCGACAGGGGTCTACGAGCAGTACTTC; CDR3aa: CASSPTGVYEQYF
d_gene: TRBD2; abundance: .; v_gene: TRBV11-3; j_gene: TRBJ2-3; CDR3nt: TGTGCCAGCAGCTTACGACTAGCGGGGGGGCCAGATACGCAGTATTTT; CDR3aa: CASSLRLAGGPDTQYF
d_gene: TRBD1; abundance: .; v_gene: TRBV11-3; j_gene: TRBJ1-1; CDR3nt: TGTGCCAGCAGCTCCCACAGGGGGACTGAAGCTTTCTTT; CDR3aa: CASSSHRGTEAFF
d_gene: .; abundance: .; v_gene: TRBV18; j_gene: TRBJ2-3; CDR3nt: TGTGCCAGCTCACCACCGGCCGGGGCAGATACGCAGTATTTT; CDR3aa: CASSPPAGADTQYF
d_gene: TRBD1; abundance: .; v_gene: TRBV30; j_gene: TRBJ2-2; CDR3nt: TGTGCCTCCCGGACAGGGAACACCGGGGAGCTGTTTTTT; CDR3aa: CASRTGNTGELFF
d_gene: .; abundance: .; v_gene: TRBV30; j_gene: TRBJ1-1; CDR3nt: TGTGCCTGGAGTAAGGGGACTGGAGGCACTGAAGCTTTCTTT; CDR3aa: CAWSKGTGGTEAFF
d_gene: .; abundance: .; v_gene: TRBV11-2; j_gene: TRBJ2-7; CDR3nt: TGTGCCAGCAGCACGTCGGAAGGTCAAACCTACGAGCAGTACTTC; CDR3aa: CASSTSEGQTYEQYF